The 2 T cell receptor beta chains presented below share a single source sample, sequenced in a study of T cell responses to AZD1222 COVID-19 vaccine. The assay was immunoSEQ multiplex PCR, and TCRdb's table has in-frame clones only and misses some. The table lists around 180,000 clones, approximately 86% of them singletons, with roughly 2.5% in the top ten. This material consisted of peripheral blood, taken on day 0 of AZD1222 vaccination. These receptors were obtained from an adult in good health.

The chain carries TRBV4-1 and TRBJ2-3; perhaps TRBD2 as D (6 bases). Trimming removed 1 base from V and 2 bases from J, with 10 bases in between. The CDR3 extends over 15 amino acids. CDR1 MGHRA and CDR2 YSYEKL come from the germline V gene. Here the CDR3 reads CASSQVAGSTDTQYF. CDR3 coding DNA: TGCGCCAGCAGCCAAGTCGCGGGGTCCACAGATACGCAGTATTTT.

This chain links TRBV5-1 with TRBJ2-1, with 12 bases that match TRBD2. Germline V gene data show CDR1 as SGHRS and CDR2 as YFSETQ. The CDR3 extends over 15 amino acids. The ends lost 4 bases at V and 7 bases at J; junction bases unmatched: 6. The CDR3 protein is CASSLAGGVGNEQFF. CDR3 nucleotides: TGCGCCAGCAGCCTAGCGGGAGGGGTCGGTAATGAGCAGTTCTTC.